This TCR beta chain was identified during a study of spatial heterogeneity in lung cancer. Study outcomes and limitations: Tumoral mutation counts were tracked by counts of expanded intratumoral alpha and beta TCRs.

The time point is: sample taken at primary tumor resection. The donors comprised approximately 75 untreated early-stage non-small cell lung cancer patients. V lost 5 bases and J 4 bases, leaving 12 bases between the germline ends. Germline V gene data show CDR1 as DFQATT and CDR2 as SNEGSKA (reference sequence). The CDR3 sequence is 14 residues long. MiXCR, run by TCRdb on the 5' RACE reads, gives a single entry per CDR3 protein. This sample has 4,500 to 5,500 distinct CDR3 sequences, with around 12% found just once. In its sample, this clonotype was seen many times. The antigen is not known. The sequence was obtained from a female donor with early-stage non-small cell lung cancer. The sample consisted of lung tumor tissue, taken at surgery. The rearrangement links TRBV20-1 to TRBJ2-6; D tentatively fits TRBD1 or TRBD2 (5 bases each). Here the CDR3 reads CSALRGAGANVLTF. The CDR3, as DNA: TGCAGTGCTCTACGAGGGGCCGGGGCCAACGTCCTGACTTTC.